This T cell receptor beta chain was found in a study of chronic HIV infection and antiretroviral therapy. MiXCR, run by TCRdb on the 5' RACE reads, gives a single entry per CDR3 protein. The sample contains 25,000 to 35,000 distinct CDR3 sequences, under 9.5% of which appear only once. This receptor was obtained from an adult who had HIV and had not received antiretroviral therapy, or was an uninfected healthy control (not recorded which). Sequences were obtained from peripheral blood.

The CDR3 DNA reads as TGTGCCAGCAGCGGGGACAGGGGAGTTGGAAACACCATATATTTT. Amino acid sequence: CASSGDRGVGNTIYF. This rearrangement joins TRBV7-2 to TRBJ1-3; 10 nucleotides align to TRBD1. J lost 3 bases, V lost 5 bases, and 4 bases had no gene match. Germline V CDR1 and CDR2: SGHTA, FQGNSA. CDR3 length: 15 amino acids.